This TCR beta chain originates from a study of Ad26.COV2.S vaccination and SARS-CoV-2 variants. TCRdb keeps only in-frame clones here, not all; method: immunoSEQ multiplex PCR. The top ten clones hold more than 1.5% of a sample with around 320,000 clones, more than 70% of them seen once. The treatment denotes: around 19 received Ad26.COV2.S at low or high dose, single or two shots; about 5 received placebo; per-sample allocation not given. Sampling was performed 63 days after the first vaccine or placebo injection. This receptor was obtained from a person between 18 and 60 years old who received the Ad26.COV2.S COVID-19 vaccine or a placebo. This specimen consisted of peripheral blood, obtained in a trial of Ad26.COV2.S vaccine versus placebo.

The CDR3 sequence: CSASQGSTDTQYF. In nucleotides, the CDR3 is TGCAGTGCTAGTCAGGGGAGTACAGATACGCAGTATTTT. The chain employs TRBV20-1 and TRBJ2-3; TRBD1 is a possible D gene (6 bases). V lost 3 bases and J lost 3, with 10 bases in between. The CDR3 contains 13 residues. The germline V gene has CDR1 DFQATT and CDR2 SNEGSKA (reference sequence).